This T cell receptor beta chain was identified during a study of blood T cell repertoires in COVID-19. Assay: immunoSEQ multiplex PCR; the TCRdb copy retains only in-frame clones and omits some. The sample has 240,000 or so clones; 82% are singletons. Material: peripheral blood. The receptor was isolated from a woman aged 80 or older with acute or convalescent COVID-19.

The CDR3 loop is CASRRTGTPSGNTIYF. The CDR3 coding sequence is TGTGCCAGCAGGCGGACCGGGACACCCTCTGGAAACACCATATATTTT. The chain couples TRBV28 to TRBJ1-3, with D possibly TRBD1 on 6 matching bases. Germline CDR1 is MDHEN and CDR2 is SYDVKM. V was shortened by 6 bases and J by 0 bases, with 15 bases between the two germline ends. The CDR3 length is 16 residues.